These T cell receptor beta chains were read from a single sample in a study of blood T cell repertoires in COVID-19. The data were produced by immunoSEQ multiplex PCR, yet TCRdb's version contains in-frame clones alone and is incomplete. The sample carries some 260,000 clones, 70% to 90% recorded once. Source material: peripheral blood. Every receptor here comes from a woman aged 25 to 39 with acute or convalescent COVID-19. Each CDR3 is given with its conserved first and last residue. D genes are given only for firm matches. Clone size, where shown, is once, few, many, or a class for clones that have expanded.

CATSSPLSPQHF TGTGCCACCAGCAGCCCCCTCTCCCCCCAGCATTTT TRBV15 - - TRBJ1-5
CASIGGAEEAFF TGTGCCAGCATCGGTGGGGCCGAAGAAGCTTTCTTT TRBV27 - - TRBJ1-1
CSITSGRAREQFF TGCAGCATAACTAGCGGGAGGGCCCGTGAGCAGTTCTTC TRBV29-1 TRBD2 - TRBJ2-1
CASSVGGETNTEAFF TGTGCCAGCAGCGTAGGGGGGGAAACGAACACTGAAGCTTTCTTT TRBV9 - - TRBJ1-1
CASAQYNSPLHF TGTGCCAGCGCACAGTATAATTCACCCCTCCACTTT TRBV27 - - TRBJ1-6
CSVEEAGLAGGFNNEQFF TGCAGCGTTGAAGAGGCGGGACTAGCGGGAGGGTTCAACAATGAGCAGTTCTTC TRBV29-1 TRBD2 - TRBJ2-1
CASSPGSGARSGNTIYF TGTGCCAGCAGCCCAGGATCAGGGGCACGCTCTGGAAACACCATATATTTT TRBV7-2 - few TRBJ1-3
CASSVASGTPEQYF TGTGCCAGCAGCGTAGCTAGCGGGACCCCTGAGCAGTACTTC TRBV9 TRBD2 - TRBJ2-7
CASSLAGGNPNSPLHF TGTGCCAGCAGCTTGGCGGGGGGGAATCCAAATTCACCCCTCCACTTT TRBV5-5 - - TRBJ1-6
CASSRPKVPRSSYEQYF TGTGCCAGCAGCCGCCCGAAAGTGCCCAGAAGCTCCTACGAGCAGTACTTC TRBV7-9 - few TRBJ2-7
CASSLASGSYGYTF TGTGCCAGCAGCTTGGCCTCGGGATCCTATGGCTACACCTTC TRBV5-8 - - TRBJ1-2
CASSSPGTGASNYGYTF TGTGCCAGCAGCAGCCCCGGGACAGGGGCCTCCAACTATGGCTACACCTTC TRBV5-5 TRBD1 - TRBJ1-2
CASQVGAGYEQYF TGTGCCAGCCAAGTAGGTGCGGGCTACGAGCAGTACTTC TRBV5-4 - - TRBJ2-7
CSAWDNEQYF TGCAGTGCTTGGGACAACGAGCAGTACTTC TRBV20-1 - - TRBJ2-7
CATSRGKAANSPLHF TGTGCCACCAGCAGAGGAAAAGCCGCTAATTCACCCCTCCACTTT TRBV15 - - TRBJ1-6
CASNRDSNYGYTF TGTGCCAGCAACAGGGACAGTAACTATGGCTACACCTTC TRBV6-5 TRBD1 - TRBJ1-2
CAARQASSYEQYF TGTGCTGCACGACAGGCGAGCTCCTACGAGCAGTACTTC TRBV30 - - TRBJ2-7